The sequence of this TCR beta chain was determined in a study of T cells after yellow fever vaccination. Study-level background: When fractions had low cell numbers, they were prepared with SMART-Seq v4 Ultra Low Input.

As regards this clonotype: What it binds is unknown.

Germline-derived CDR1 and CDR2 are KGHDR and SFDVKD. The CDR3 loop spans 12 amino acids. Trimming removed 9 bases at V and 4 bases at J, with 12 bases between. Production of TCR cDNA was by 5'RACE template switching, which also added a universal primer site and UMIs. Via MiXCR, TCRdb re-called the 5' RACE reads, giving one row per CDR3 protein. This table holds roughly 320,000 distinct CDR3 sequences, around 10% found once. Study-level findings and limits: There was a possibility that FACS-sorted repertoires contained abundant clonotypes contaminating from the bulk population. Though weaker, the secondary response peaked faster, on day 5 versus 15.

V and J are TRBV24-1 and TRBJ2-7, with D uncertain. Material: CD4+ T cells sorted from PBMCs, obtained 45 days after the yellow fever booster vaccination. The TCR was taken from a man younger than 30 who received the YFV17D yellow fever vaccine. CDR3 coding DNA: TGTGCCACCCCAGGTCCGTCTTACGAGCAGTACTTC. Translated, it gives CATPGPSYEQYF.